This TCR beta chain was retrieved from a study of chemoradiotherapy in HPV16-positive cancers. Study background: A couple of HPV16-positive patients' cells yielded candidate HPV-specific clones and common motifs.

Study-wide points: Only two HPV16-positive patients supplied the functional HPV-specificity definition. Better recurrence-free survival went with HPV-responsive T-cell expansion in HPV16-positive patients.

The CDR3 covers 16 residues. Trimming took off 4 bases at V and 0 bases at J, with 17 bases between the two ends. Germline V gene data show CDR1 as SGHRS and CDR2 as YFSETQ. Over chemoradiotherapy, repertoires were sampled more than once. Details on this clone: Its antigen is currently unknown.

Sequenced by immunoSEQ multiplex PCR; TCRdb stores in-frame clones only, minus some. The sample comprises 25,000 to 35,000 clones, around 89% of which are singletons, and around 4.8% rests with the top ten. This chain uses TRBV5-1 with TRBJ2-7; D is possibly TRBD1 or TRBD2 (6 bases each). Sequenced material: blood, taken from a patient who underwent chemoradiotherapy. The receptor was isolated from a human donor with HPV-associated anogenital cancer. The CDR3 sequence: CASSPGGWGASYEQYF. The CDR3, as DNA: TGCGCCAGCAGCCCCGGAGGTTGGGGGGCCTCCTACGAGCAGTACTTC.